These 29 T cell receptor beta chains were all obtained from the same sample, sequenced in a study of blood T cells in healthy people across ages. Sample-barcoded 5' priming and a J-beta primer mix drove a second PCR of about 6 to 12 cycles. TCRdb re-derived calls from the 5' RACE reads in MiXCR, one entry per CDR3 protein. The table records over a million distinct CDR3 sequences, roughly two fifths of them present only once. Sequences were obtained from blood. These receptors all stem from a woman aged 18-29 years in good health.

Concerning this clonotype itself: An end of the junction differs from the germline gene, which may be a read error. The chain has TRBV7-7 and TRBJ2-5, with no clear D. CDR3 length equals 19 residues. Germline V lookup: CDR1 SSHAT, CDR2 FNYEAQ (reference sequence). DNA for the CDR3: TGTGCTAGCAGCCCTCATGCGGATGGGTTTTATACGTCCTACAATGAGCAGTACTTC. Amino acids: CASSPHADGFYTSYNEQYF.

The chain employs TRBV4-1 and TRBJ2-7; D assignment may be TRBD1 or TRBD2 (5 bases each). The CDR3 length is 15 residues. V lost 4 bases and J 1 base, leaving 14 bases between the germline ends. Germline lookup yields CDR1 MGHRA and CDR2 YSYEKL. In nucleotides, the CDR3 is TGCGCCAGCAGCCTATCATGGGACGGATCCTACGAGCAGTACTTC. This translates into CASSLSWDGSYEQYF.

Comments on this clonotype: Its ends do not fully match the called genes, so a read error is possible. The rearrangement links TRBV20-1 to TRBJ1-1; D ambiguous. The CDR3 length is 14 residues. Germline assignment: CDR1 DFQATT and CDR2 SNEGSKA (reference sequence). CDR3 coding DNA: TGCAGTGCTAGAGACGTATTGAGTAACACTGAAACTTTCTTT. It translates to CSARDVLSNTETFF.

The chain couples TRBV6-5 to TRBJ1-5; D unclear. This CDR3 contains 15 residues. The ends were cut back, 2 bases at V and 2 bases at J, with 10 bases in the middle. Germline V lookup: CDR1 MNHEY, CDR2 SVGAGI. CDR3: CASSYDPRGNQPQHF. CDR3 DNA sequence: TGTGCCAGCAGTTACGACCCGCGGGGCAATCAGCCCCAGCATTTT.

DNA for the CDR3: TGTGCTAGTGGTTTATCCAGCTACGAGCAGTACTTC. This encodes CASGLSSYEQYF. The chain has TRBV12-5 and TRBJ2-7; D is undetermined. Germline-derived CDR1 and CDR2 are LGHNT and FRNRAP. V was shortened by 3 bases and J by 3 bases, with 6 bases between the two germline ends. The CDR3 sequence is 12 residues long.

The DNA of the CDR3 is TGTGCCAGCAGTTACCCCGGGCGACGCGCAGATACGCAGTATTTT. It yields the protein CASSYPGRRADTQYF. J is TRBJ2-3 and V is TRBV25-1; no clear D gene. Germline V gene data show CDR1 as MGHDK and CDR2 as SYGVNS. This CDR3 has 15 residues. With 5 bases removed from V and 4 bases from J, the gap between germline ends came to 16 bases.

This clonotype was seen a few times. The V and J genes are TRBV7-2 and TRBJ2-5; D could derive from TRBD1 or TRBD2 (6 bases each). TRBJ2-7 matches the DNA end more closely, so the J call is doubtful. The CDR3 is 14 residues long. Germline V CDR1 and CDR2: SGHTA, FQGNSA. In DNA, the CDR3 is TGTGCCAGCAGCGCCGAAGGGGGGCCCGACGAGCAGTACTTC. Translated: CASSAEGGPDEQYF.

CDR3 nucleotide sequence: TGCGCCAGCAGCCAACGGACAGGGACTTTTAATTCACCCCTCCACTTT. It codes for CASSQRTGTFNSPLHF. The chain has TRBV4-3 and TRBJ1-6, with TRBD1 matching 8 bases. V was pared by 2 bases and J by 6 bases, with 6 bases of the junction left unmatched. This CDR3 has 16 amino acids. CDR1 and CDR2 (germline): LGHNA, YSLEER.

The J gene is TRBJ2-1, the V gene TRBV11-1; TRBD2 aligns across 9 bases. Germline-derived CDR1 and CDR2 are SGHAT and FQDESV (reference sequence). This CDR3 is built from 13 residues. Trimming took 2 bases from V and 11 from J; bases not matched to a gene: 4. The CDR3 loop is CASSLRREGKQFF. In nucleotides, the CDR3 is TGTGCCAGCAGCTTAAGGCGGGAGGGAAAGCAGTTCTTC.

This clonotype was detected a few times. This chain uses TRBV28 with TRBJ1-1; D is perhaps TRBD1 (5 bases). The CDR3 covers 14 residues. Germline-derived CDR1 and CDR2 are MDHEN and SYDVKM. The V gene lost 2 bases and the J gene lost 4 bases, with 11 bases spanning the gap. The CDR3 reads CASSLGGGATEAFF. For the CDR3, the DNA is TGTGCCAGCAGTTTAGGCGGGGGAGCCACTGAAGCTTTCTTT.

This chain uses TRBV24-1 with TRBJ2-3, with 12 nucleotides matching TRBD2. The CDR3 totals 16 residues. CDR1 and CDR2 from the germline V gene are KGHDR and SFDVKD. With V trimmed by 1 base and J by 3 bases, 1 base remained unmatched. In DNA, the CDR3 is TGTGCCACCAGTGATTTTACTAGCGGGAGGACAGATACGCAGTATTTT. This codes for CATSDFTSGRTDTQYF.

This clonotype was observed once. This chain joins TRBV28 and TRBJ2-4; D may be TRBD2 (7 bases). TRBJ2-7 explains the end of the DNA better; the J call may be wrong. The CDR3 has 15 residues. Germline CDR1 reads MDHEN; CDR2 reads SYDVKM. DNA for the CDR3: TGTGCCAGCAGTTTAAGGGGGGGCAGGGCCTACGAGCAGTACTTC. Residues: CASSLRGGRAYEQYF.

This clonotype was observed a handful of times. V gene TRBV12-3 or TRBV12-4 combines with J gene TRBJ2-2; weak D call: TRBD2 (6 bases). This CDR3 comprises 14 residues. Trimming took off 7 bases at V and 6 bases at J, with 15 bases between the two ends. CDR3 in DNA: TGTGCCAGCAACCTGGGCCTAGCGCCCGGGGAGCTGTTTTTT. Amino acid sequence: CASNLGLAPGELFF.

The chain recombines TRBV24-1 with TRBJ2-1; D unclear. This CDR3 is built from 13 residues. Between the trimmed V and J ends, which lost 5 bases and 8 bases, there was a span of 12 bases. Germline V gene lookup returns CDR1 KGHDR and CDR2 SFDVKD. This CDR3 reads CATSVGFGDEQFF. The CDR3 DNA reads TGTGCCACCAGTGTAGGGTTTGGGGATGAGCAGTTCTTC.

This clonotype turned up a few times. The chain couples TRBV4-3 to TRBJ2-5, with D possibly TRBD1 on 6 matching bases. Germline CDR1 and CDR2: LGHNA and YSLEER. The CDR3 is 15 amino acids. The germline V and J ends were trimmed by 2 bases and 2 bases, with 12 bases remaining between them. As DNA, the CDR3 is TGCGCCAGCAGCCAAAGCACAGGGAGTCAAGAGACCCAGTACTTC. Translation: CASSQSTGSQETQYF.

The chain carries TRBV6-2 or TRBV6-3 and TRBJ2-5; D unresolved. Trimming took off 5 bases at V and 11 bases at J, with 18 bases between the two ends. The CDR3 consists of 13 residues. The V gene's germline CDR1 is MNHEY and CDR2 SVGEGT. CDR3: CASSTLGSGEQYF. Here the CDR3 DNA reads TGTGCCAGCAGTACTCTGGGAAGTGGAGAGCAGTACTTC.

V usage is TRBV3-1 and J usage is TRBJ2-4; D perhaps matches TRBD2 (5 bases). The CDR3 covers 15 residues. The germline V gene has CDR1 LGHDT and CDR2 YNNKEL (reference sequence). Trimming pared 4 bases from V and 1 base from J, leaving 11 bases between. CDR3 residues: CASSPGIWAKNIQYF. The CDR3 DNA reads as TGTGCCAGCAGCCCGGGGATTTGGGCCAAAAACATTCAGTACTTC.

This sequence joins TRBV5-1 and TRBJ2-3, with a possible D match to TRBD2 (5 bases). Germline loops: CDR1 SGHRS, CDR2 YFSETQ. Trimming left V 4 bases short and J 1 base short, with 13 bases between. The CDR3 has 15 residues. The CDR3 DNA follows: TGCGCCAGCAGCCGTACTGAGGAGGGCACAGATACGCAGTATTTT. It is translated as CASSRTEEGTDTQYF.

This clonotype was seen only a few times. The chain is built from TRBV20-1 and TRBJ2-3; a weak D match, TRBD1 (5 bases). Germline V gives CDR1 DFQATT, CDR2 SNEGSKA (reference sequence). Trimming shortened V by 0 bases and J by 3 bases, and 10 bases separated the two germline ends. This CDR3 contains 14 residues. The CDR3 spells CSARESGRTDTQYF. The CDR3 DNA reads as TGCAGTGCTAGAGAGTCAGGGCGGACAGATACGCAGTATTTT.

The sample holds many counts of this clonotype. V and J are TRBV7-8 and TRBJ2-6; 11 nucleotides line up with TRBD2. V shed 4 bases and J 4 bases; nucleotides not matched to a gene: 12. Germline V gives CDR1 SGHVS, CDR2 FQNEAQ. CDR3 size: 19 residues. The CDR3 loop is CASSSPWASGGTGANVLTF. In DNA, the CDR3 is TGTGCCAGCAGCTCACCCTGGGCTAGCGGGGGGACGGGGGCCAACGTCCTGACTTTC. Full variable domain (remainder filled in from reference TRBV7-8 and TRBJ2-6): GAGVSQSPRYKVAKRGQDVALRCDPISGHVSLFWYQQALGQGPEFLTYFQNEAQLDKSGLPSDRFFAERPEGSVSTLKIQRTQQEDSAVYLCASSSPWASGGTGANVLTFGAGSRLTVL.

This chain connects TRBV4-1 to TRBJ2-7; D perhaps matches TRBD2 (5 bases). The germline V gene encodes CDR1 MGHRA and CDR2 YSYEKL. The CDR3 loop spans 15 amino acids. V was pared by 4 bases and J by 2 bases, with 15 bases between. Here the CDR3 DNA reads TGCGCCAGCAGCCCCCGAGGACGGGGAACCTACGAGCAGTACTTC. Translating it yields CASSPRGRGTYEQYF.

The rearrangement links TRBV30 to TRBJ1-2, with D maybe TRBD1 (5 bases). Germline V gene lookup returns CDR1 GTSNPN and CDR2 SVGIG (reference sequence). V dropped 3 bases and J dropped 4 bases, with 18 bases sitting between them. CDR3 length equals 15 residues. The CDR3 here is CAWSRGPIKSYGYTF. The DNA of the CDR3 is TGTGCCTGGAGCCGGGGACCGATTAAGAGCTATGGCTACACCTTC.

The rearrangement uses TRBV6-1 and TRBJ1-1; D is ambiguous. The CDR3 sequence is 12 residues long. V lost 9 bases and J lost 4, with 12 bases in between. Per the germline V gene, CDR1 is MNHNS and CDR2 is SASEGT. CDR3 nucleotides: TGTGCCAGTAGTCCCCGAATCACTGAAGCTTTCTTT. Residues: CASSPRITEAFF.

This CDR3 is CSARERERNEQYF. The CDR3 nucleotides are TGCAGTGCTAGAGAGCGGGAGCGGAATGAGCAGTACTTC. The V and J genes are TRBV20-1 and TRBJ2-5; TRBD2 aligns across 7 bases. The CDR3 consists of 13 residues. V lost 0 bases to trimming and J lost 11 bases; unmatched junction nucleotides: 9. Germline assignment: CDR1 DFQATT and CDR2 SNEGSKA (reference sequence).

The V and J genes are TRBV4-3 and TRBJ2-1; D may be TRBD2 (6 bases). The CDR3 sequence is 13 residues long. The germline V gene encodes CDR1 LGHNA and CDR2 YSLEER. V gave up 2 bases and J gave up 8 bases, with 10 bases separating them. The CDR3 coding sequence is TGCGCCAGCAGCCAATTAAGGGAGGATGAGCAGTTCTTC. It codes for CASSQLREDEQFF.

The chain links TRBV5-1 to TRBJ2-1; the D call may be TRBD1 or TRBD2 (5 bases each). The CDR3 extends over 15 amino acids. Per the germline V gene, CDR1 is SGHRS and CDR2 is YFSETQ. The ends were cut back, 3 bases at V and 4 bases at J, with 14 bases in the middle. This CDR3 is CASSSEVQGYNEQFF. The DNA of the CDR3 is TGCGCCAGCAGCTCGGAGGTCCAGGGTTACAATGAGCAGTTCTTC.

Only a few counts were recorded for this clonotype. The CDR3 DNA follows: TGTGCCAGCAGTGAAGAAAGAGAGGGGAATCAGCCCCAGCATTTT. This encodes CASSEEREGNQPQHF. This chain uses TRBV6-1 with TRBJ1-5; a possible D gene is TRBD1 (5 bases). There are 15 residues in the CDR3. V shed 1 base and J shed 4 bases, with 11 bases lying between them. Germline CDR1 is MNHNS and CDR2 is SASEGT.

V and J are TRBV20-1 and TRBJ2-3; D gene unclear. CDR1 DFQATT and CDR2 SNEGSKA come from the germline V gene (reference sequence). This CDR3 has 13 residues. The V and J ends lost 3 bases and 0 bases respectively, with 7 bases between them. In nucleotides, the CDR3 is TGCAGTGCTAGCGTGACTAGCACAGATACGCAGTATTTT. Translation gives CSASVTSTDTQYF.

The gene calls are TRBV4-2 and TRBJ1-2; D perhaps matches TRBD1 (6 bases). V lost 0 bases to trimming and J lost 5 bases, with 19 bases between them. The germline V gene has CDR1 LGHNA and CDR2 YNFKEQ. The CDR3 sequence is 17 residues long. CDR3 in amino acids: CASSQERGRMVRYGYTF. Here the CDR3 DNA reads TGTGCCAGCAGCCAAGAGCGGGGGCGCATGGTTCGTTATGGCTACACCTTC.